This T cell receptor (beta chain) was sequenced during a study of blood T cell repertoires in COVID-19. Study context: Samples of COVID-19 (acute and convalescent) were obtained from the United States, Italy and Spain. Sources were T cells, B-cell-depleted T cells, or PBMCs; the material itself was cDNA or gDNA.

V was trimmed by 3 bases and J by 5 bases, leaving 10 bases between them. CDR3 length: 13 residues. Authors' methods: Estimated nucleated cell counts came from reference gene primer amplification. The method was immunoSEQ multiplex PCR; TCRdb's version includes in-frame clones alone and lacks a portion of them. V, J and clone size derive from that table, while D and trimming were established from the DNA sequence. This repertoire shows fewer than 700,000 clones, roughly 91% found once; its top ten account for 7.8%. This clone was picked up one time. The source material was peripheral blood. The chain combines TRBV12-3 or TRBV12-4 with TRBJ1-1; a possible D gene is TRBD1 (5 bases). This clonotype was obtained from a woman between 50 and 59 years old with COVID-19, enrolled during active disease. The CDR3 spells CASSLGPMTEAFF. For the CDR3, the DNA is TGTGCCAGCAGTTTGGGGCCAATGACTGAAGCTTTCTTT.